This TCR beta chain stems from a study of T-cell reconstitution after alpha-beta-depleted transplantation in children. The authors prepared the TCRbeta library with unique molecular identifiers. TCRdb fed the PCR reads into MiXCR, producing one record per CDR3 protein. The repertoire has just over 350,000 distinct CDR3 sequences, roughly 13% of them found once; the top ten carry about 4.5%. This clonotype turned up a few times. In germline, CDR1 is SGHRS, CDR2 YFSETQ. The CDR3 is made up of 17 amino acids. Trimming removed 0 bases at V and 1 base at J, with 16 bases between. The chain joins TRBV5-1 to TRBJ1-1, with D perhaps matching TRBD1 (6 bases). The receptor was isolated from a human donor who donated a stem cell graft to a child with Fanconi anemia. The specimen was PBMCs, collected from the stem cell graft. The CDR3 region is CASSLGQDRLRNTEAFF. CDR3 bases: TGCGCCAGCAGCTTGGGACAGGACCGGTTAAGGAACACTGAAGCTTTCTTT.